One sample yielded the 14 T cell receptor beta chains listed below, sequenced in a study of blood T cell repertoires in COVID-19 (dated by TCRdb to the early 2020s). The library was made by the immunoSEQ multiplex PCR assay. The source is immuneACCESS, and TCRdb retained only in-frame sequences with V and J called. Part of the clones is not carried over; for the studies checked, unresolved V genes explain less than half of this, and the remainder is unexplained. Here the sample has around 100,000 clones; approximately 91% occur a single time. The ten top clones hold roughly 5.1% of the sample. Sequencing was carried out using peripheral blood. These receptors were obtained from a man aged 55 to 70 with COVID-19, enrolled during active disease.

This chain uses TRBV28 with TRBJ1-4; D is uncertain. Trimming took 3 bases from V and 3 from J, leaving 8 bases between them. The CDR3 is 14 amino acids. From germline, CDR1 is MDHEN and CDR2 SYDVKM. CDR3 protein: CASSLSIANEKLFF. The CDR3 nucleotides read TGTGCCAGCAGTTTGTCAATAGCTAATGAAAAACTGTTTTTT.

This chain uses TRBV18 with TRBJ2-7; D not resolved. The germline V gene has CDR1 KGHSH and CDR2 LQKENI. The CDR3 contains 14 residues. V lost 6 bases, J lost 2 bases, and 14 bases lay in between. The CDR3 is CASSPRSATYEQYF. In DNA form, the CDR3 reads TGTGCCAGCTCCCCCAGGTCTGCAACCTACGAGCAGTACTTC.

The chain carries TRBV7-3 and TRBJ2-1, with TRBD1 matching 7 bases. Trimming cost V 4 bases and J 2 bases; bases outside gene matches: 2. Germline assignment: CDR1 SGHTA and CDR2 FQGTGA. This CDR3 spans 14 amino acids. CDR3: CASSSTGAYNEQFF. The CDR3 DNA sequence: TGTGCCAGCAGCTCTACAGGGGCCTACAATGAGCAGTTCTTC.

The rearrangement joins TRBV5-1 to TRBJ2-2; D possibly corresponds to TRBD1 (6 bases). This CDR3 is built from 15 residues. With 4 bases removed from V and 0 bases from J, the gap between germline ends came to 10 bases. Germline-derived CDR1 and CDR2 are SGHRS and YFSETQ. The CDR3 DNA is TGCGCCAGCAGCAAACAGGGTGCGAACACCGGGGAGCTGTTTTTT. Protein product: CASSKQGANTGELFF.

The DNA of the CDR3 is TGTGCCACCAGTGAGGCCCCAGGGGGCTCATCCTACGAGCAGTACTTC. Protein: CATSEAPGGSSYEQYF. The V and J genes are TRBV24-1 and TRBJ2-7; 8 bases agree with TRBD1. Germline lookup yields CDR1 KGHDR and CDR2 SFDVKD. The CDR3 has 16 amino acids. V shed 4 bases, J shed 1 base, and the junction held 8 bases outside the gene matches.

V usage is TRBV3-1 (or the pseudogene TRBV3-2) and J usage is TRBJ2-7, with a tentative D call TRBD1 (6 bases). Germline-derived CDR1 and CDR2 are LGHDT and YNNKEL (reference sequence). Between the trimmed V and J ends, which lost 4 bases and 5 bases, there was a span of 15 bases. CDR3 length: 14 amino acids. The CDR3 sequence: CASSPWGRKNEQYF. The CDR3 DNA reads as TGTGCCAGCAGCCCCTGGGGGCGGAAAAACGAGCAGTACTTC.

The chain links TRBV6-5 to TRBJ1-2, with D perhaps matching TRBD1 (6 bases). Germline V lookup: CDR1 MNHEY, CDR2 SVGAGI. The ends were cut back, 8 bases at V and 8 bases at J, with 12 bases in the middle. The CDR3 consists of 11 residues. CDR3 residues: CASGTGLGYTF. CDR3 bases: TGTGCCAGCGGAACAGGGTTGGGCTACACCTTC.

V gene TRBV29-1 combines with J gene TRBJ2-6; tentatively, D is TRBD2 (6 bases). Germline V gene sequence: CDR1 SQVTM, CDR2 ANQGSEA. This CDR3 region has 14 residues. Between the trimmed V and J ends, which lost 6 bases and 2 bases, there was a span of 11 bases. The CDR3 spells CSVSGGPGANVLTF. DNA of the CDR3: TGCAGCGTCTCCGGGGGTCCTGGGGCCAACGTCCTGACTTTC. The full variable domain, completed using reference TRBV29-1 and TRBJ2-6, is SAVISQKPSRDICQRGTSLTIQCQVDSQVTMMFWYRQQPGQSLTLIATANQGSEATYESGFVIDKFPISRPNLTFSTLTVSNMSPEDSSIYLCSVSGGPGANVLTFGAGSRLTVL.

J is TRBJ2-1 and V is TRBV4-1; tentatively, D is TRBD1 (5 bases). The V and J ends lost 1 base and 6 bases respectively, with 10 bases between them. This CDR3 comprises 14 residues. Germline V lookup: CDR1 MGHRA, CDR2 YSYEKL. The CDR3 protein is CASSQGIGVNEQFF. CDR3 nucleotides: TGCGCCAGCAGCCAAGGGATAGGGGTCAATGAGCAGTTCTTC.

This clone was found once. The chain joins TRBV5-6 to TRBJ1-6, with a weak D call TRBD1 (5 bases). Germline V CDR1 and CDR2: SGHDT, YYEEEE. Trimming removed 2 bases from V and 3 bases from J, with 6 bases in between. The CDR3 has 14 residues. The CDR3 nucleotides are TGTGCCAGCAGCTTCGACAGCTATAATTCACCCCTCCACTTT. Residues: CASSFDSYNSPLHF.

The chain uses TRBV4-3 and TRBJ1-2; 8 nucleotides line up with TRBD1. V lost 2 bases and J lost 0; bases outside the gene matches: 14. This CDR3 has 19 residues. Germline V gene data show CDR1 as LGHNA and CDR2 as YSLEER. The CDR3 DNA reads TGCGCCAGCAGCCAATCAGGGGGCACAGAAATTCTAGCTAACTATGGCTACACCTTC. Translation: CASSQSGGTEILANYGYTF.

The CDR3 spells CALGVPGLAVREHNNEQFF. As DNA, the CDR3 is TGTGCCTTGGGGGTACCGGGACTAGCGGTACGTGAACATAACAATGAGCAGTTCTTC. This chain links TRBV30 with TRBJ2-1; 11 positions match TRBD2. Germline loops: CDR1 GTSNPN, CDR2 SVGIG (reference sequence). The CDR3 length is 19 residues. With 7 bases clipped from V and 5 bases from J, the junction kept 22 bases outside the gene matches.

In this sample, this clone turned up once. V gene TRBV28 combines with J gene TRBJ2-5, with a tentative D call TRBD2 (5 bases). The ends were cut back, 1 base at V and 3 bases at J, with 9 bases in the middle. The CDR3 has 14 residues. Looked up from germline, CDR1 is MDHEN and CDR2 is SYDVKM. The CDR3 DNA sequence: TGTGCCAGCAGTTTATTTGGACTGGAAGAGACCCAGTACTTC. Its protein is CASSLFGLEETQYF.

The J gene is TRBJ1-3, the V gene TRBV9, with 7 bases identical to TRBD1. Germline lookup yields CDR1 SGDLS and CDR2 YYNGEE. After removal of 3 bases from V and 2 bases from J, the junction contained 8 bases not matched to a gene. The CDR3 loop spans 16 amino acids. CDR3 region: CASSGVTTGPGNTIYF. Written as DNA, the CDR3 is TGTGCCAGCAGCGGGGTTACGACAGGGCCTGGAAACACCATATATTTT.